This T cell receptor beta chain was found in a study of cytomegalovirus exposure and HLA in healthy donors. About the research overall: A data release that came early held roughly 85 million unique TCRs from HLA-typed donors.

On this clone itself: The antigen is unknown.

Primers for the PCR totalled 60 Vbeta and 13 Jbeta. Profiled with immunoSEQ multiplex PCR; TCRdb holds only in-frame clones, not every one. The sample holds about 130,000 clones, approximately 83% seen once. Findings of the study overall: Several V segments, TRBV6-2 and TRBV6-3 among them, could not be told apart and were dropped. TCR beta V- and J-gene trimming, according to a later analysis, was linked to a missense DCLRE1C variant.

V was pared by 3 bases and J by 6 bases, with 6 bases of the junction left unmatched. The CDR3 has 16 amino acids. Germline V lookup: CDR1 LNHDA, CDR2 SQIVND (reference sequence). Source material: PBMCs. This rearrangement joins TRBV19 to TRBJ1-6; 9 bases agree with TRBD1. This sequence originates from a man in his forties in good health and CMV-seronegative. CDR3: CASSMAGQGSNSPLHF. DNA of the CDR3: TGTGCCAGTAGTATGGCCGGACAGGGGAGTAATTCACCCCTCCACTTT.